This TCR beta chain was observed in a study of identical twins. The CDR3 extends over 15 amino acids. The germline CDR1 and CDR2 sequences are LNHDA and SQIVND (reference sequence). The V gene lost 7 bases and the J gene lost 8 bases, with 21 bases spanning the gap. This clonotype has ten or more counts. The target antigen is unknown. Notes on the study in general: The study found weaker excess twin sharing in beta out-of-frame sequences. The conclusions drew on cross-sectional statistical analysis instead of tracking the same donors.

Template switching added a universal primer site, and cDNA bore unique molecular identifiers. TCRdb itself ran the 5' RACE reads through MiXCR, one entry per CDR3 protein. The data contain about 220,000 distinct CDR3 sequences, approximately 8.3% of them singletons. These data were also filed under a second study, of yellow fever vaccine responses in identical twins. That work states: Convergence reportedly seemed to mark part of the twins' vaccine T cell response, with personalization marking the rest.

The chain links TRBV19 to TRBJ2-1, with D possibly TRBD2 on 6 matching bases. Sequenced material: memory (CD45RO+) T cells sorted from blood. This sequence was found in a woman aged 18-35 years in good health. The CDR3 nucleotides read TGTGCCAGTACCAACACCGGGAGCAGGTTCCATGAGCAGTTCTTC. Protein sequence: CASTNTGSRFHEQFF.